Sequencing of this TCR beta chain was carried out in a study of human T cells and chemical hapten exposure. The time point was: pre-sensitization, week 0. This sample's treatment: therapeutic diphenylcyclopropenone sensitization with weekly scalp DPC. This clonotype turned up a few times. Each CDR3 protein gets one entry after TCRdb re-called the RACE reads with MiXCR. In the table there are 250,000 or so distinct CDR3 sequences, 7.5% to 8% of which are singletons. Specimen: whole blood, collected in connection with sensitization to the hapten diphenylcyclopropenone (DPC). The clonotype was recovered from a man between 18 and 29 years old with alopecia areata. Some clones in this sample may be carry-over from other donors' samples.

The CDR3 protein is CASSPTRGSPETQYF. The CDR3 region has the DNA TGTGCCAGCAGCCCGACTAGAGGGAGTCCAGAGACCCAGTACTTC. The J gene is TRBJ2-5, the V gene TRBV28; maybe TRBD2 (6 bases). The germline CDR1 and CDR2 sequences are MDHEN and SYDVKM. The CDR3 has 15 residues. With 6 bases removed from V and 4 bases from J, the gap between germline ends came to 18 bases.